This TCR beta chain was sequenced for a study of blood T cell repertoires in COVID-19. Study-level information: Samples came from the United States, Italy and Spain, spanning acute and convalescent COVID-19. PBMCs, B-cell-depleted T cells, or T cells provided the cDNA or gDNA that made up the material.

The V gene's germline CDR1 is SGHKS and CDR2 YYEKEE (reference sequence). This CDR3 is built from 14 residues. J was trimmed by 2 bases and V by 5 bases; bases with no gene match: 6. Original handling: Scientists estimated how many nucleated cells there were by amplifying reference gene primers. Libraries were prepared by immunoSEQ multiplex PCR; TCRdb keeps only in-frame clonotypes and omits some of them. V, J and clone size were drawn from that table, and D and trimming were deduced from the DNA. The sample consists of some 170,000 clones, roughly 80% of them appearing once. The clonotype comes from a man between 70 and 80 years old with acute or convalescent COVID-19. The chain combines TRBV5-5 with TRBJ2-5, with TRBD1 identical over 7 bases. Sequenced: peripheral blood. The CDR3 DNA is TGTGCCAGCAGATCCGGGACAGAACAAGAGACCCAGTACTTC. Amino acids: CASRSGTEQETQYF.